What follows are 25 T cell receptor beta chains derived from one specimen sequenced in a study of T cell responses to AZD1222 COVID-19 vaccine. Measured with immunoSEQ multiplex PCR; TCRdb has only the in-frame clones, and not every one. Of about 170,000 clones listed, around nine tenths are singletons. The input for sequencing was peripheral blood, taken on day 0 of AZD1222 vaccination. These TCRs come from an adult in good health.

The V call is TRBV7-8, the J call TRBJ1-4; D ambiguous. CDR3 length: 17 amino acids. Germline CDR1 is SGHVS and CDR2 is FQNEAQ. V shed 2 bases and J shed 0 bases, with 13 bases lying between them. The CDR3 DNA sequence: TGTGCCAGCAGCTTACGGTTGGGGTTTGCAACTAATGAAAAACTGTTTTTT. The encoded protein is CASSLRLGFATNEKLFF.

The rearrangement joins TRBV6-5 to TRBJ1-2; D call uncertain. Trimming removed 0 bases from V and 4 bases from J, with 9 bases in between. The CDR3 has 14 residues. The germline V gene encodes CDR1 MNHEY and CDR2 SVGAGI. CDR3 coding DNA: TGTGCCAGCAGTTACTCTAAACGGGCCTATGGCTACACCTTC. Protein product: CASSYSKRAYGYTF.

The chain links TRBV5-4 to TRBJ2-5, with TRBD1 matching 8 bases. V was clipped by 0 bases and J by 5 bases; unmatched bases: 3. This CDR3 comprises 14 residues. Germline assignment: CDR1 SGHNT and CDR2 YYREEE (reference sequence). In nucleotides, the CDR3 is TGTGCCAGCAGCTTGGCAGGGGGCGATGAGACCCAGTACTTC. This gives the protein CASSLAGGDETQYF.

The genes are TRBV27 and TRBJ2-6; D is unresolved. V was pared by 7 bases and J by 0 bases, with 13 bases between. CDR3 length equals 16 residues. Germline V gives CDR1 MNHEY, CDR2 SMNVEV (reference sequence). The CDR3 region has the DNA TGTGCCAGCACACGCGCGATGAGCTCTGGGGCCAACGTCCTGACTTTC. This codes for CASTRAMSSGANVLTF. Using reference TRBV27 and TRBJ2-6 for the parts outside the CDR3, the full variable domain is EAQVTQNPRYLITVTGKKLTVTCSQNMNHEYMSWYRQDPGLGLRQIYYSMNVEVTDKGDVPEGYKVSRKEKRNFPLILESPSPNQTSLYFCASTRAMSSGANVLTFGAGSRLTVL.

The J gene is TRBJ2-7, the V gene TRBV10-3; the match to TRBD1 covers 7 bases. CDR3 length equals 14 residues. From germline, CDR1 is ENHRY and CDR2 SYGVKD. Germline trimming cut 6 bases from V and 0 bases from J; bases unmatched to any gene: 5. The CDR3 here is CAIRVTGPSYEQYF. DNA for the CDR3: TGTGCCATCAGGGTGACAGGGCCCTCCTACGAGCAGTACTTC.

This chain uses TRBV2 with TRBJ2-1; D is perhaps TRBD1 (5 bases). The CDR3 loop spans 14 amino acids. Germline values: CDR1 SNHLY, CDR2 FYNNEI. With 6 bases removed from V and 9 bases from J, the gap between germline ends came to 18 bases. The CDR3 nucleotides are TGTGCCAGCAGATCGCAGGGTGGGATCGGTGAGCAGTTCTTC. Encoded protein: CASRSQGGIGEQFF.

This clone is labeled medium-sized. This chain links TRBV4-3 with TRBJ2-7; TRBD1 matches at 8 bases. Trimming at V came to 0 bases and at J to 4 bases, leaving 8 bases not matched to a gene. CDR3 length: 16 residues. From germline, CDR1 is LGHNA and CDR2 YSLEER. The CDR3 region has the DNA TGCGCCAGCAGCCAAGAAATAGGTACAGGGGGATACGAGCAGTACTTC. Its translation: CASSQEIGTGGYEQYF.

V and J are TRBV29-1 and TRBJ2-7, with TRBD2 identical over 8 bases. J was trimmed by 1 base and V by 6 bases; bases with no gene match: 5. CDR3 length equals 13 residues. Germline V gives CDR1 SQVTM, CDR2 ANQGSEA. CDR3 sequence reads: CSVGTRFSYEQYF. For the CDR3, the DNA is TGCAGCGTGGGGACTAGGTTTTCCTACGAGCAGTACTTC.

The V call is TRBV7-8, the J call TRBJ2-7; possible D gene TRBD2, 6 bases. The CDR3 runs 15 residues. Germline assignment: CDR1 SGHVS and CDR2 FQNEAQ. Trimming cost V 5 bases and J 0 bases, with 14 bases left between them. CDR3 DNA sequence: TGTGCCAGCAGCCACCGGTCCGGGGGCTCCTACGAGCAGTACTTC. Protein product: CASSHRSGGSYEQYF.

This chain links TRBV15 with TRBJ1-2; no clear D. V gave up 2 bases and J gave up 3 bases, with 7 bases separating them. This CDR3 is built from 13 residues. CDR1 is LNHNV, CDR2 YYDKDF, per germline (reference sequence). In DNA form, the CDR3 reads TGTGCCACCAGCAGACGCGGATACTATGGCTACACCTTC. The encoded protein is CATSRRGYYGYTF.

This rearrangement joins TRBV6-5 to TRBJ2-7; D is unclear. Trimming cost V 1 base and J 2 bases, with 12 bases left between them. The V gene's germline CDR1 is MNHEY and CDR2 SVGAGI. The CDR3 covers 15 residues. The CDR3 coding sequence is TGTGCCAGCAGTTACTTGTGGACGGCAACCTACGAGCAGTACTTC. Translating it yields CASSYLWTATYEQYF.

The chain is built from TRBV29-1 and TRBJ2-7; TRBD2 matches at 9 bases. The CDR3 has 13 residues. Germline V gene data show CDR1 as SQVTM and CDR2 as ANQGSEA. Germline trimming cut 4 bases from V and 2 bases from J; bases unmatched to any gene: 3. CDR3 residues: CSVAKRGAYEQYF. CDR3 nucleotide sequence: TGCAGCGTTGCGAAGCGGGGGGCCTACGAGCAGTACTTC.

This clone has only a few counts. V is TRBV7-6 and J is TRBJ1-1, with a possible D match to TRBD1 (6 bases). The V gene lost 4 bases and the J gene lost 4 bases, with 19 bases spanning the gap. This CDR3 contains 16 residues. Per the germline V gene, CDR1 is SGHVS and CDR2 is FNYEAQ. The CDR3 protein is CASSSNMGALGTEAFF. For the CDR3, the DNA is TGTGCCAGCAGCTCCAATATGGGGGCCTTGGGCACTGAAGCTTTCTTT.

The V and J genes are TRBV28 and TRBJ1-1; no clear D gene. The germline CDR1 and CDR2 sequences are MDHEN and SYDVKM. CDR3 length: 15 amino acids. The germline V and J ends were trimmed by 2 bases and 0 bases, with 10 bases remaining between them. The CDR3 nucleotides read TGTGCCAGCAGTTTAGCAGGCTCCATGAACACTGAAGCTTTCTTT. Residues: CASSLAGSMNTEAFF.

V is TRBV6-5 and J is TRBJ2-3, with D uncertain. The V gene's germline CDR1 is MNHEY and CDR2 SVGAGI. V was trimmed by 6 bases and J by 2 bases, leaving 9 bases between them. This CDR3 has 13 residues. The CDR3 spells CASRTDSTDTQYF. The CDR3 bases are TGTGCCAGCAGGACCGACTCCACAGATACGCAGTATTTT.

The chain has TRBV12-5 and TRBJ1-5; no reliable D call. CDR3 length equals 17 residues. V lost 0 bases and J lost 5, with 17 bases in between. Germline lookup yields CDR1 LGHNT and CDR2 FRNRAP. The CDR3 spells CASGLVLVQSLDQPQHF. The CDR3 DNA is TGTGCTAGTGGTTTGGTACTGGTACAAAGCCTCGATCAGCCCCAGCATTTT. Full variable domain (rest looked up from reference TRBV12-5 and TRBJ1-5): DARVTQTPRHKVTEMGQEVTMRCQPILGHNTVFWYRQTMMQGLELLAYFRNRAPLDDSGMPKDRFSAEMPDATLATLKIQPSEPRDSAVYFCASGLVLVQSLDQPQHFGDGTRLSIL.

The gene calls are TRBV6-1 and TRBJ1-2; possible D gene TRBD1, 6 bases. Trimming cost V 3 bases and J 2 bases, with 22 bases left between them. CDR3 size: 18 residues. CDR1 is MNHNS, CDR2 SASEGT, per germline. CDR3 coding DNA: TGTGCCAGCAGTGATGGGGACATTCGCCCACCAAGGAACTATGGCTACACCTTC. Its translation: CASSDGDIRPPRNYGYTF.

This sequence joins TRBV30 and TRBJ2-1; D gene ambiguous. CDR3 length: 16 amino acids. The ends were cut back, 3 bases at V and 0 bases at J, with 15 bases in the middle. CDR1 and CDR2 (germline): GTSNPN, SVGIG (reference sequence). The CDR3 nucleotides are TGTGCCTGGAGCCCCCCACGTATCAACTCCTACAATGAGCAGTTCTTC. Its protein is CAWSPPRINSYNEQFF. The full variable domain, its missing parts supplied by reference TRBV30 and TRBJ2-1, is SQTIHQWPATLVQPVGSPLSLECTVEGTSNPNLYWYRQAAGRGLQLLFYSVGIGQISSEVPQNLSASRPQDRQFILSSKKLLLSDSGFYLCAWSPPRINSYNEQFFGPGTRLTVL.

CDR3 sequence reads: CASKSGITDTQYF. The CDR3, as DNA: TGTGCCAGCAAGAGCGGGATCACAGATACGCAGTATTTT. The chain is built from TRBV27 and TRBJ2-3; 7 bases line up with TRBD2. Germline V gene sequence: CDR1 MNHEY, CDR2 SMNVEV (reference sequence). The CDR3 length is 13 residues. V gave up 7 bases and J gave up 2 bases; unmatched junction bases: 3.

The genes are TRBV18 and TRBJ1-2; the D is unclear. The CDR3 covers 14 residues. Germline values: CDR1 KGHSH, CDR2 LQKENI. V was pared by 3 bases and J by 6 bases, with 14 bases between. CDR3 region: CASSPTPVSNGYTF. The CDR3 DNA is TGTGCCAGCTCACCCACGCCGGTTAGTAATGGCTACACCTTC.

The gene calls are TRBV18 and TRBJ2-3; TRBD2 matches at 11 bases. This CDR3 has 16 amino acids. The ends lost 3 bases at V and 4 bases at J; junction bases unmatched: 6. Looked up from germline, CDR1 is KGHSH and CDR2 is LQKENI. This CDR3 is CASSPGLAVGADTQYF. The DNA of the CDR3 is TGTGCCAGCTCACCGGGACTAGCGGTGGGGGCAGATACGCAGTATTTT.

The gene calls are TRBV3-1 (or the pseudogene TRBV3-2) and TRBJ1-1; D not certain. V lost 2 bases to trimming and J lost 1 base, with 11 bases between them. The CDR3 has 15 residues. In germline, CDR1 is LGHDT, CDR2 YNNKEL (reference sequence). The CDR3, as DNA: TGTGCCAGCAGCCAATGGTTGTCGGGGAACACTGAAGCTTTCTTT. This codes for CASSQWLSGNTEAFF.

The rearrangement uses TRBV29-1 and TRBJ1-1; possibly TRBD1 for D (6 bases). Germline CDR1 and CDR2: SQVTM and ANQGSEA. CDR3 length equals 12 residues. Between the trimmed V and J ends, which lost 3 bases and 6 bases, there was a span of 11 bases. This chain's CDR3 is CSVEREGAEAFF. DNA for the CDR3: TGCAGCGTTGAGCGGGAGGGGGCTGAAGCTTTCTTT.

The chain uses TRBV6-5 and TRBJ1-2; unclear D gene. Germline V gene data show CDR1 as MNHEY and CDR2 as SVGAGI. The CDR3 contains 14 residues. V was clipped by 8 bases and J by 0 bases, with 13 bases between them. The chain's CDR3 is CASWIWETNYGYTF. The CDR3 bases are TGTGCCAGCTGGATCTGGGAGACTAACTATGGCTACACCTTC.

The CDR3 DNA follows: TGTGCCAGCAGCCAAGAAGCGGCAACTCAAGAGACCCAGTACTTC. It translates to CASSQEAATQETQYF. The V gene is TRBV3-1 (or the pseudogene TRBV3-2), the J gene TRBJ2-5, with a possible D match to TRBD2 (5 bases). The CDR3 consists of 15 residues. V was pared by 0 bases and J by 2 bases, with 10 bases between. CDR1 and CDR2 from the germline V gene are LGHDT and YNNKEL (reference sequence).